This T cell receptor beta chain came from a study of T cell responses to AZD1222 COVID-19 vaccine. Study-wide results and caveats: Spike-specific TCR breadth and depth were elevated following two AZD1222 doses. Donors in the cohort were predominantly white British and more often female, and clonal diversity was possibly underestimated.

Pooled samples include second doses given at about 4 or 12 weeks. Produced via immunoSEQ multiplex PCR; TCRdb's table is partial and in-frame only. The sample gives some 86,000 clones, approximately 91% of which show up once; around 7% is in the top ten. Note on this clone: Its specificity is not known.

Trimming pared 3 bases from V and 2 bases from J, leaving 8 bases between. The CDR3 contains 14 residues. Germline V gene data show CDR1 as LNHDA and CDR2 as SQIVND (reference sequence). The specimen was peripheral blood, collected 28 days after the second AZD1222 dose. This receptor was taken from an adult who received the AZD1222 COVID-19 vaccine. The rearrangement joins TRBV19 to TRBJ1-3; D ambiguous. Written as DNA, the CDR3 is TGTGCCAGTAGTATGCCGGGGACTGGAAACACCATATATTTT. It specifies CASSMPGTGNTIYF.